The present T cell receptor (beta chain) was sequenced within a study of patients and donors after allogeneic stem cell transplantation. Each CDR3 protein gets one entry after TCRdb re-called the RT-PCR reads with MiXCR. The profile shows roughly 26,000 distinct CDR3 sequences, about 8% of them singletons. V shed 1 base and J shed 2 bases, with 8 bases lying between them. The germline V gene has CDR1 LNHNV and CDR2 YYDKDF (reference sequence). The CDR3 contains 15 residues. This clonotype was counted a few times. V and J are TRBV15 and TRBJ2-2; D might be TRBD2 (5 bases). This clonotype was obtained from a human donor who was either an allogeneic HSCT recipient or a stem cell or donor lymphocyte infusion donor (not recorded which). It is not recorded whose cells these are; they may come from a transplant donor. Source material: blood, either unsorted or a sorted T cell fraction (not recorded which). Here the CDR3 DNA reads TGTGCCACCAGCAGAGGGCGGGCCAACACCGGGGAGCTGTTTTTT. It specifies CATSRGRANTGELFF.